The sequence of this TCR beta chain was determined in a study of cytomegalovirus exposure and HLA in healthy donors. The PCR employed 60 Vbeta primers together with 13 Jbeta primers. TCRdb's copy holds only in-frame clones and misses some; the assay was immunoSEQ multiplex PCR. In the table there are around 45,000 clones, under 60% of which are singletons. With V trimmed by 7 bases and J by 13 bases, 14 bases remained unmatched. Germline V gives CDR1 SQVTM, CDR2 ANQGSEA. This CDR3 spans 12 amino acids. The sequence was collected from a man aged 55 to 70 in good health and CMV-seronegative. V is TRBV29-1 and J is TRBJ1-2, with 8 bases matching TRBD1. Material for sequencing was PBMCs. The CDR3 protein is CSAALQGESLTF. For the CDR3, the DNA is TGCAGCGCTGCACTACAGGGGGAGTCCCTCACCTTC.